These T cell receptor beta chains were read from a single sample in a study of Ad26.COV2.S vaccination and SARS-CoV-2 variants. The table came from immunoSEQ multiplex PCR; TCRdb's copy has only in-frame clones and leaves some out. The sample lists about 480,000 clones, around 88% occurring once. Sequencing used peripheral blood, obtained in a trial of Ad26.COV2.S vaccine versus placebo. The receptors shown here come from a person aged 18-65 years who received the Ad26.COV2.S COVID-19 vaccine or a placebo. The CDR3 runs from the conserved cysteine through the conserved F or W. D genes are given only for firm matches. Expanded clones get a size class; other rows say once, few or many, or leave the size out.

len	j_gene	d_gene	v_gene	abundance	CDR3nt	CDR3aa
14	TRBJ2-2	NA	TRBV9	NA	TGTGCCAGCAGCGTGGGGAGAGGCACCGGGGAGCTGTTTTTT	CASSVGRGTGELFF
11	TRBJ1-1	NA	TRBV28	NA	TGTGCCAGCAGTCCTACCACTGAAGCTTTCTTT	CASSPTTEAFF
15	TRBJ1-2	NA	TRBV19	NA	TGTGCCAGTAGTATAGCCGGGACGGCAACCTATGGCTACACCTTC	CASSIAGTATYGYTF
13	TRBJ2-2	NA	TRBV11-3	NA	TGTGCCAGCAGCTTAGGGAGGGCCGGGGAGCTGTTTTTT	CASSLGRAGELFF
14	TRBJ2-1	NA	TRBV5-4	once	TGTGCCAGCAGCTTGTCTGCCCGGTCCAATGAGCAGTTCTTC	CASSLSARSNEQFF
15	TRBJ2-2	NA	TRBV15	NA	TGTGCCACCAGCCTGGGGGGCAGGGGCACCGGGGAGCTGTTTTTT	CATSLGGRGTGELFF
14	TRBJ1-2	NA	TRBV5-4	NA	TGTGCCAGCAGCCGGGGGGCGTCGGCTTATGGCTACACCTTC	CASSRGASAYGYTF
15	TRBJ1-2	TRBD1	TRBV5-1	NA	TGCGCCAGCAGCACAGGACAGGGTGCTAACTATGGCTACACCTTC	CASSTGQGANYGYTF
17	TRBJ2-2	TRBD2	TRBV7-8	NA	TGTGCCAGCAGCTCCAGACTAGCGGGAGCATCGGCCGGGGAGCTGTTTTTT	CASSSRLAGASAGELFF
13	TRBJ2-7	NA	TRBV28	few	TGTGCCAGCAGTTTCGCGGGGCCCTACGAGCAGTACTTC	CASSFAGPYEQYF
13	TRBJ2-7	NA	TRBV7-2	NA	TGTGCCAGCAGCTTAGACATAACTCGGGAGCAGTACTTC	CASSLDITREQYF
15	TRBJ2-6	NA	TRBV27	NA	TGTGCCAGCAGTGCCTACAAACTTGGGGCCAACGTCCTGACTTTC	CASSAYKLGANVLTF
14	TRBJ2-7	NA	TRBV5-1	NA	TGCGCCAGCAGCTTGTGGGCAGGGGCTGGCGAGCAGTACTTC	CASSLWAGAGEQYF
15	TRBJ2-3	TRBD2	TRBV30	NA	TGTGCCTGGAGTTTCACTGGGGCGGGAGGAGAGGTGCAGTATTTT	CAWSFTGAGGEVQYF
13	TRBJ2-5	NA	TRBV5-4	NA	TGTGCCAGCAGCCCACGGGACGCGCAGACCCAGTACTTC	CASSPRDAQTQYF
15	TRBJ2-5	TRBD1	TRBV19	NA	TGTGCCAGTAGTACCACGACAGGGGCCCAAGAGACCCAGTACTTC	CASSTTTGAQETQYF
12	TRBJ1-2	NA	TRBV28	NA	TGTGCCAGCAGCCCCGAGTCCTATGGCTACACCTTC	CASSPESYGYTF
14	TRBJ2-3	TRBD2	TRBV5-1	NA	TGCGCCCGCAGCCTCGGGGGGGGCACAGATACGCAGTATTTT	CARSLGGGTDTQYF
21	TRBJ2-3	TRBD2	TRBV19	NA	TGTGCCAGTAGTATTAGGGCGACTAGCGGTCTAGTCTTAACTAGCACAGATACGCAGTATTTT	CASSIRATSGLVLTSTDTQYF
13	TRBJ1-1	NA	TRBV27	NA	TGTGCCAGCAGTTTTCGTAACCACACTGAAGCTTTCTTT	CASSFRNHTEAFF
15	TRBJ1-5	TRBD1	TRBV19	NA	TGTGCCAGTAAAATCCAGGGGGAGGGCAATCAGCCCCAGCATTTT	CASKIQGEGNQPQHF
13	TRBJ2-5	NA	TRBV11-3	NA	TGTGCCAGCAGCAAAGCGGACCAAGAGACCCAGTACTTC	CASSKADQETQYF
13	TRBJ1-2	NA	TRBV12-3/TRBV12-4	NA	TGTGCCAGCAGCCTCGCAGGGTCCTCTGGCTACACCTTC	CASSLAGSSGYTF
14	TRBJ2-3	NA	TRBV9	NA	TGTGCCAGCAGCGCTTATACTAGTGCAGATACGCAGTATTTT	CASSAYTSADTQYF
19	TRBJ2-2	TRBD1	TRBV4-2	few	TGTGCCAGCAGCCAAGATCTCGGACAGGGAAGCCGAAACACCGGGGAGCTGTTTTTT	CASSQDLGQGSRNTGELFF
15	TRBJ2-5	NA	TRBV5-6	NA	TGTGCCAGCAGCCCCAAGGTTCGGTACCAAGAGACCCAGTACTTC	CASSPKVRYQETQYF
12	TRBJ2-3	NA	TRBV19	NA	TGTGCCAGTCGGTCAAGCACAGATACGCAGTATTTT	CASRSSTDTQYF
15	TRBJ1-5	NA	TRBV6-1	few	TGTGCCAGCAGTGAAGCGGCAGGAAGAGGTCAGCCCCAGCATTTT	CASSEAAGRGQPQHF
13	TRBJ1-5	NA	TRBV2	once	TGTGCCAGCAGTGACGGGGTACGGCAGCCCCAGCATTTT	CASSDGVRQPQHF
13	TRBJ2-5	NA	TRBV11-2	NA	TGTGCCAGCAGCAGGGGGGTCGCGGAGACCCAGTACTTC	CASSRGVAETQYF
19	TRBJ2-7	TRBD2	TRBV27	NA	TGTGCCAGCAGCCGACTCTTACTAGCGGGAGGAGCGGATTCCTACGAGCAGTACTTC	CASSRLLLAGGADSYEQYF
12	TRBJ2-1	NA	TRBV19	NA	TGTGCCAGTAGCTCCAGTAGGGATGAGCAGTTCTTC	CASSSSRDEQFF
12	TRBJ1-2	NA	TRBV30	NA	TGTGCCTGGGGGGGCGCTAACTATGGCTACACCTTC	CAWGGANYGYTF
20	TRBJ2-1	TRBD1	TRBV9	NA	TGTGCCAGCAGCGCCCTTTCGGGACAGGTGACCCCCCCTACCTACAATGAGCAGTTCTTC	CASSALSGQVTPPTYNEQFF
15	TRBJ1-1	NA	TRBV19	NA	TGTGCCAGTAGTATGGCTGGGACCGGTAACACTGAAGCTTTCTTT	CASSMAGTGNTEAFF
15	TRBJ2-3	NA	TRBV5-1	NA	TGCGCCAGCAGCTCGTATGGGGGAAACACAGATACGCAGTATTTT	CASSSYGGNTDTQYF
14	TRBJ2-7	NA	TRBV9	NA	TGTGCCAGCAGCGCGACTAGTACTTCTTACGAGCAGTACTTC	CASSATSTSYEQYF
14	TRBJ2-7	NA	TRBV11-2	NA	TGTGCCAGCAGTCCATTCAGGGGGGCCTACGAGCAGTACTTC	CASSPFRGAYEQYF